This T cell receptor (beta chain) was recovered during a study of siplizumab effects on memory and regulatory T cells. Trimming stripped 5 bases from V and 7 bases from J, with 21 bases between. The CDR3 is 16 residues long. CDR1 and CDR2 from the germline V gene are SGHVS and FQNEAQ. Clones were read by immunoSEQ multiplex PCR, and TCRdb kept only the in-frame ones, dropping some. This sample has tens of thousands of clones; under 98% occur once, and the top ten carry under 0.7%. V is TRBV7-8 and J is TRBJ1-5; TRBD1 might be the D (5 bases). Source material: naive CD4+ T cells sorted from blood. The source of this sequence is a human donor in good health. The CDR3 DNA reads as TGTGCCAGCAGCATAGAACAGGTCCTAGCAGGCCAGCCCCAGCATTTT. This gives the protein CASSIEQVLAGQPQHF.